This TCR beta chain was observed in a study of regulatory T cells in long-lasting Graves disease (dated by TCRdb to 2020 to 2022). Concerning the study at large: To count as having persistent Graves' disease, a patient had to have received antithyroid drug treatment for over 5 years with TSH receptor autoantibodies remaining persistently positive. Patients with persistent Graves' disease were compared with patients with newly diagnosed Graves' disease using TCR sequencing and RNA sequencing of peripheral blood. The study took place in China and was registered as a clinical trial. A total of roughly 33 samples were covered by TCR sequencing, comprising roughly 13 persistent and about 20 newly diagnosed Graves' disease patients. On average, persistent Graves' disease patients in the clinical cohort had been on antithyroid drugs for eight to twelve years.

The time point label here, explained by the study, means: persistent/refractory GD, antithyroid drugs over 5 years with positive TRAb. For both TCR sequencing and RNA sequencing, RNA was extracted from PBMCs using TRIzol. The diagnosis of Graves' disease was made according to American Thyroid Association guidelines. Patients were recruited from an endocrinology department in Xi'an, China. Each patient gave approximately 10 milliliters of peripheral blood, collected in an EDTA anticoagulant tube. Ficoll Paque Plus density gradient separation was used to isolate PBMCs, and no further T cell sorting was done. An Agilent 2100 Bioanalyzer and agarose gel were used to check RNA quality, while a NanoDrop 2000 measured RNA concentration. The germline V gene sets CDR1 to SGHTA and CDR2 to FQGNSA. The germline V and J ends show losses of 5 bases and 3 bases respectively, and no gene match explains 7 bases of the junction. Counted from cysteine to phenylalanine, this CDR3 has 16 amino acids. Only the CDR3 part of the read is kept: 48 bases, read in frame from the first base.

With respect to this clonotype: What this receptor recognizes is not known. Qualities for individual bases were not recorded, and no much larger clone is one base off.

The paper as a whole reports these results and caveats: The small sample size was acknowledged by the authors as a limitation that may reduce accuracy. Persistent Graves' disease patients showed lower TCR Shannon entropy and fewer highly expanded clones than newly diagnosed patients, suggesting clonal expansion. TRBV28, TRBJ1-2 and TRBJ2-5 were preferentially used in persistent disease, while TRBV20-1 and TRBJ2-1 were favored in newly diagnosed disease. Only the TCR beta chain was sequenced and analyzed. Peripheral blood alone was examined, since thyroid tissue, which constituted the primary lesion, could not be accessed. More public clonotypes were shared among persistent patients (roughly 2,900) than among newly diagnosed patients (approximately 930).

The method behind the library was multiplex PCR. The sequencing machine was an Illumina HiSeq 4000. CDR3 regions were amplified by Arm-PCR with iRepertoire HTBI primers to construct TCR beta libraries. PCR products were gel purified before sequencing. The authors' pipeline ran thus. Gene usage analysis of CDR3 amino acid clonotypes relied on the approximately 68 TRBV and 15 or so TRBJ segments identified across samples. COPE and FqMerger were used to merge the filtered high-quality paired reads into contigs. Contigs were aligned with BLAST to IMGT TRBV, TRBD and TRBJ reference genes, and CDR3 was defined per IMGT. Highly expanded clones were defined as clonotypes with a frequency above 0.1%. Shannon entropy served as the measure of repertoire diversity, while the Gini coefficient captured V-J evenness. A clonotype found in more than one individual was treated as public. TCRdb redid the processing of the public reads, applying fastp at Q25 and MiXCR, and retained in-frame beta chains. Duplicate CDR3 protein sequences are folded into a single record with the most common DNA and genes. The V and J calls reflect TCRdb's pipeline rather than the authors' work. This sample comprises a few hundred thousand distinct CDR3 sequences, 23% of them detected only once. Around a quarter of the sample is taken by the ten largest.

This clonotype was obtained from a woman aged 40 to 50 with Graves disease. Donor details come from another sample of the same person, matched by shared clones. Here the sequenced sample was peripheral blood mononuclear cells (PBMCs), taken when the disease was refractory, from a patient treated with antithyroid drugs. The chain is made from TRBV7-2 and TRBJ2-2; 9 nucleotides in the junction match TRBD2. The DNA reads as follows: TGTGCCAGCAGCGAGAAGTTAGCGGGAGACACCGGGGAGCTGTTTTTT. This encodes CASSEKLAGDTGELFF.